The rows below give T cell receptor beta chains drawn from one sample of a study of cytomegalovirus exposure and HLA in healthy donors. Assay: immunoSEQ multiplex PCR; the TCRdb copy retains only in-frame clones and omits some. This table holds some 160,000 clones, approximately 81% found once. Sequencing input: PBMCs. All receptors derive from a man between 18 and 29 years old in good health and CMV-seronegative. Both conserved end residues are part of each CDR3. D genes are given only for firm matches. The listing skips clone size in some rows; elsewhere it reads once, few, many or a size class.

J	D	V	size	CDR3	DNA
TRBJ1-1	NA	TRBV15	NA	CATSTDAGDTEAFF	TGTGCCACCAGCACCGACGCAGGGGACACTGAAGCTTTCTTT
TRBJ1-4	NA	TRBV2	once	CASSVGQYNEKLFF	TGTGCCAGCAGTGTAGGACAGTATAATGAAAAACTGTTTTTT
TRBJ2-7	TRBD2	TRBV7-9	NA	CASSLGPGLAPYEQYF	TGTGCCAGCAGCTTAGGGCCGGGACTAGCCCCCTACGAGCAGTACTTC
TRBJ1-1	TRBD1	TRBV2	NA	CASSEPRTGVITEAFF	TGTGCCAGCAGTGAACCTCGGACAGGGGTGATCACTGAAGCTTTCTTT
TRBJ1-4	NA	TRBV4-1	NA	CASSRATSTNEKLFF	TGCGCCAGCAGCCGCGCCACCTCAACTAATGAAAAACTGTTTTTT
TRBJ1-1	NA	TRBV28	NA	CASSSPGFDRGILNTEAFF	TGTGCCAGCAGTTCCCCAGGGTTCGACCGCGGAATCTTGAACACTGAAGCTTTCTTT
TRBJ2-1	TRBD1	TRBV10-3	NA	CAIRTGTASSYNEQFF	TGTGCCATCAGGACGGGGACAGCCAGCTCCTACAATGAGCAGTTCTTC
TRBJ1-2	TRBD1	TRBV4-1	NA	CASSQERQGSGGGYTF	TGCGCCAGCAGCCAAGAGCGACAGGGGTCTGGTGGCGGCTACACCTTC
TRBJ2-1	NA	TRBV10-3	NA	CAISPGLSSYNEQFF	TGTGCCATCAGTCCGGGACTCAGCTCCTACAATGAGCAGTTCTTC
TRBJ2-7	TRBD2	TRBV5-1	NA	CASSSTSGGYEQYF	TGCGCCAGCAGCTCGACTAGCGGGGGATACGAGCAGTACTTC
TRBJ2-3	TRBD2	TRBV5-1	NA	CASRQLAGASTDTQYF	TGCGCCAGCAGGCAGCTAGCGGGGGCAAGCACAGATACGCAGTATTTT
TRBJ1-3	NA	TRBV7-9	NA	CASSPHPGQDFSSGNTIYF	TGTGCCAGCAGCCCCCATCCTGGCCAGGACTTCAGCTCTGGAAACACCATATATTTT
TRBJ2-7	NA	TRBV19	NA	CASSFTGHEQYF	TGTGCCAGTAGTTTCACAGGGCACGAGCAGTACTTC
TRBJ2-2	NA	TRBV6-4	NA	CASSDSSSGTGELFF	TGTGCCAGCAGTGACTCGAGCAGCGGTACCGGGGAGCTGTTTTTT
TRBJ1-1	NA	TRBV2	once	CASSERSGGNTEAFF	TGTGCCAGCAGTGAGAGGTCGGGGGGGAACACTGAAGCTTTCTTT
TRBJ2-7	NA	TRBV2	few	CASSTLTGYEQYF	TGTGCCAGCAGTACCCTGACAGGTTACGAGCAGTACTTC
TRBJ1-2	NA	TRBV6-1	NA	CASSDSREATAGYTF	TGTGCCAGCAGTGATAGCAGAGAGGCGACGGCTGGCTACACCTTC
TRBJ1-4	NA	TRBV25-1	NA	CATGTPEKLFF	TGTGCCACTGGGACACCTGAAAAACTGTTTTTT
TRBJ2-1	TRBD2	TRBV5-1	NA	CASSLVAGGGNEQFF	TGCGCCAGCAGCTTGGTCGCGGGAGGAGGCAATGAGCAGTTCTTC
TRBJ1-2	TRBD1	TRBV27	NA	CASSQRQGYGYTF	TGTGCCAGCAGCCAACGACAGGGGTATGGCTACACCTTC
TRBJ2-5	NA	TRBV28	NA	CASSFRRETQYF	TGTGCCAGCAGTTTCCGGCGGGAGACCCAGTACTTC
TRBJ1-1	NA	TRBV2	NA	CASSDEGVSTEAFF	TGTGCCAGCAGTGACGAGGGGGTAAGCACTGAAGCTTTCTTT
TRBJ1-2	NA	TRBV7-2	NA	CASSLNRRYGYTF	TGTGCCAGCAGCTTAAACAGACGCTATGGCTACACCTTC
TRBJ2-7	NA	TRBV11-2	once	CASSVTEGTQTYEQYF	TGTGCCAGCAGCGTAACTGAGGGGACTCAAACCTACGAGCAGTACTTC
TRBJ2-7	NA	TRBV5-1	once	CASSPWDSSYEQYF	TGCGCCAGCAGCCCCTGGGACTCTTCCTACGAGCAGTACTTC
TRBJ2-3	TRBD2	TRBV7-2	few	CASSFYGGAKTDTQYF	TGTGCCAGCAGCTTTTACGGGGGGGCCAAGACAGATACGCAGTATTTT
TRBJ2-7	TRBD2	TRBV7-9	NA	CATGDAGEGNEQYF	TGTGCCACCGGGGACGCGGGAGAAGGGAACGAGCAGTACTTC
TRBJ1-2	NA	TRBV5-4	NA	CASSNGGYGYTF	TGTGCCAGCAGCAACGGTGGTTACGGCTACACCTTC
TRBJ2-7	TRBD1	TRBV7-7	NA	CASSAGTGYEQYF	TGTGCTAGCAGCGCCGGGACAGGCTACGAGCAGTACTTC
TRBJ1-5	NA	TRBV5-1	NA	CASSLEGRGGNQPQHF	TGCGCCAGCAGCTTGGAAGGCAGGGGTGGAAATCAGCCCCAGCATTTT
TRBJ2-1	TRBD2	TRBV19	NA	CASSISAGGGMVNEQFF	TGTGCCAGTAGTATCTCAGCGGGAGGAGGGATGGTCAATGAGCAGTTCTTC
TRBJ1-1	NA	TRBV9	few	CASSVEQGKDTEAFF	TGTGCCAGCAGCGTAGAACAGGGAAAAGACACTGAAGCTTTCTTT
TRBJ1-6	NA	TRBV7-9	NA	CASSLALTGRSYNSPLHF	TGTGCCAGCAGCTTAGCCTTGACAGGCAGGTCCTATAATTCACCCCTCCACTTT